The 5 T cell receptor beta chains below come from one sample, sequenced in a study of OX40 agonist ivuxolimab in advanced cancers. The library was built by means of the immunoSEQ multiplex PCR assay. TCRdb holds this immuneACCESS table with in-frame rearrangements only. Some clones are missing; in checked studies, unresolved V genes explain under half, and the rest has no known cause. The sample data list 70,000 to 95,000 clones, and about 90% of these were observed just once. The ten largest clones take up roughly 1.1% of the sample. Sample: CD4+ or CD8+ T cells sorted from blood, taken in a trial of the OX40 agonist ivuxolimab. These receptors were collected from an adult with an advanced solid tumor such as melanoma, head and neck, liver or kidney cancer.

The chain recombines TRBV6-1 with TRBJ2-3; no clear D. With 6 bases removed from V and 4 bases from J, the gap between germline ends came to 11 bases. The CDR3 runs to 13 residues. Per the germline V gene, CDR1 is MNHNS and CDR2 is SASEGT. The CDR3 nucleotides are TGTGCCAGCAGGAGAAGTTCCCCAGATACGCAGTATTTT. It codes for CASRRSSPDTQYF.

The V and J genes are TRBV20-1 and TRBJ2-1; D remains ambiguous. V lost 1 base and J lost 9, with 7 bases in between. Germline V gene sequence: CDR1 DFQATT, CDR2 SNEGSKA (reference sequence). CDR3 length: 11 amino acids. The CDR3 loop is CSARVAFEQFF. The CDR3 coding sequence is TGCAGTGCTAGAGTCGCGTTTGAGCAGTTCTTC.

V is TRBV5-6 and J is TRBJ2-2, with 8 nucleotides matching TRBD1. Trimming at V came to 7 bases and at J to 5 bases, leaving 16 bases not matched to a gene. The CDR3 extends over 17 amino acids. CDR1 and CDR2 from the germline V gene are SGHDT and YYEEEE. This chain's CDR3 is CASGLVVVQGATGELFF. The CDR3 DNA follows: TGTGCCAGCGGGCTTGTGGTAGTGCAGGGGGCGACCGGGGAGCTGTTTTTT.

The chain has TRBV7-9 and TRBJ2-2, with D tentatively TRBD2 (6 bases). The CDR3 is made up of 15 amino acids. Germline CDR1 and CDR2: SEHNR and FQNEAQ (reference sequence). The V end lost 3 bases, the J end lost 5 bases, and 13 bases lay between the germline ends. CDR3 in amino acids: CASSFNLRETGELFF. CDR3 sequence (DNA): TGTGCCAGCAGCTTCAACTTACGGGAGACCGGGGAGCTGTTTTTT.

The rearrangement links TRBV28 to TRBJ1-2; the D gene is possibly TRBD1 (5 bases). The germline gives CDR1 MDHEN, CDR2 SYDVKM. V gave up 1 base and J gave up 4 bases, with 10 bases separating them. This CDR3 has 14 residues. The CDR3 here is CASSLSSRVYGYTF. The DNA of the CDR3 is TGTGCCAGCAGTTTATCATCCAGGGTCTATGGCTACACCTTC.